Each of the 25 T cell receptor beta chains below was sequenced from the same sample in a study of blood T cell repertoires in COVID-19. Generated by immunoSEQ multiplex PCR, the TCRdb table keeps only in-frame clones and is missing some. This sample has 200,000 to 250,000 clones, with around four fifths found just once. What was sequenced was peripheral blood. The receptors derive from a woman of 80 years or more with active or convalescent COVID-19.

The chain employs TRBV7-2 and TRBJ1-2, with 7 bases that match TRBD1. CDR1 and CDR2 (germline): SGHTA, FQGNSA. V was pared by 1 base and J by 5 bases, with 4 bases of the junction left unmatched. The CDR3 is made up of 14 amino acids. The CDR3 DNA sequence: TGTGCCAGCAGCTTAGAGGGGACAGCGTATGGCTACACCTTC. It specifies CASSLEGTAYGYTF.

The chain links TRBV30 to TRBJ1-1; perhaps TRBD1 as D (6 bases). This CDR3 contains 12 residues. Per the germline V gene, CDR1 is GTSNPN and CDR2 is SVGIG (reference sequence). The V gene lost 2 bases and the J gene lost 7 bases, with 11 bases spanning the gap. Here the CDR3 DNA reads TGTGCCTGGAGTACAGGGAGGGTTGAAGCTTTCTTT. It specifies CAWSTGRVEAFF. Variable domain in full (rest from reference TRBV30 and TRBJ1-1): SQTIHQWPATLVQPVGSPLSLECTVEGTSNPNLYWYRQAAGRGLQLLFYSVGIGQISSEVPQNLSASRPQDRQFILSSKKLLLSDSGFYLCAWSTGRVEAFFGQGTRLTVV.

As DNA, the CDR3 is TGTGCCATCAGTGAGTCGGGGGGGGCTGGGAATCAGCCCCAGCATTTT. Translation gives CAISESGGAGNQPQHF. This chain joins TRBV10-3 and TRBJ1-5; TRBD1 is a possible D gene (6 bases). The CDR3 length is 16 residues. Germline V gene sequence: CDR1 ENHRY, CDR2 SYGVKD. Trimming stripped 0 bases from V and 4 bases from J, with 13 bases between.

The chain couples TRBV5-1 to TRBJ2-5, with TRBD1 matching 8 bases. V was pared by 0 bases and J by 6 bases, with 22 bases of the junction left unmatched. The CDR3 contains 20 residues. CDR1 is SGHRS and CDR2 is YFSETQ in the germline V gene. DNA of the CDR3: TGCGCCAGCAGCTTGGCCCGGTTTCCGCAGGGGGCTAAAACGGACCAGACCCAGTACTTC. It yields the protein CASSLARFPQGAKTDQTQYF.

The rearrangement links TRBV19 to TRBJ1-5; a weak D match, TRBD1 (6 bases). This CDR3 is built from 13 residues. Trimming left V 4 bases short and J 11 bases short, with 15 bases between. Germline V CDR1 and CDR2: LNHDA, SQIVND (reference sequence). CDR3 in DNA: TGTGCCAGTAGTACCGGGACAAATCTAGCCCAGCATTTT. It yields the protein CASSTGTNLAQHF.

There are a few counts of this clone. The chain recombines TRBV6-6 with TRBJ1-5, with TRBD1 matching over 8 bases. V lost 5 bases to trimming and J lost 2 bases; unmatched junction nucleotides: 8. This CDR3 has 16 amino acids. In germline, CDR1 is MNHNY, CDR2 SVGAGI (reference sequence). CDR3 bases: TGTGCCAGCAGTCGACAGGGGATAGTAGGCAATCAGCCCCAGCATTTT. It specifies CASSRQGIVGNQPQHF.

The rearrangement joins TRBV28 to TRBJ1-4; 8 bases fit TRBD1. Germline CDR1 reads MDHEN; CDR2 reads SYDVKM. The CDR3 runs to 16 residues. V lost 2 bases, J lost 10 bases, and 12 bases stayed unmatched. The CDR3 nucleotides read TGTGCCAGCAGTTTAAGATGGCAGGGGGCGGTCGGAAAACTGTTTTTT. This codes for CASSLRWQGAVGKLFF.

This clone was found once. CDR3 protein: CASSPGGTGGGYTF. CDR3 nucleotides: TGTGCCAGCAGTCCCGGGGGAACAGGCGGCGGCTACACCTTC. The gene calls are TRBV28 and TRBJ1-2; D is possibly TRBD1 (5 bases). This CDR3 is built from 14 residues. The germline V gene has CDR1 MDHEN and CDR2 SYDVKM. Trimming removed 5 bases from V and 8 bases from J, with 18 bases in between.

The chain carries TRBV5-1 and TRBJ2-3; 11 bases agree with TRBD2. Unmatched junction bases numbered 18, after V lost 4 bases and J lost 2 bases. Germline lookup yields CDR1 SGHRS and CDR2 YFSETQ. The CDR3 is 20 residues long. The CDR3 protein is CASSPNPTSGSSRLTDTQYF. The DNA of the CDR3 is TGCGCCAGCAGCCCGAACCCAACTAGCGGGAGTTCCCGACTCACAGATACGCAGTATTTT.

This chain links TRBV11-3 with TRBJ2-2; 7 bases agree with TRBD1. Germline assignment: CDR1 SGHNT and CDR2 YENEEA. The V and J ends lost 5 bases and 2 bases, in that order; junction bases with no gene match: 5. This CDR3 is 15 amino acids long. CDR3 coding DNA: TGTGCCAGCAGCCCCGGGACAGCAAACACCGGGGAGCTGTTTTTT. This encodes CASSPGTANTGELFF.

This chain uses TRBV19 with TRBJ2-3, with 10 bases aligning to TRBD2. CDR3 length: 15 residues. Germline loops: CDR1 LNHDA, CDR2 SQIVND (reference sequence). The V and J ends lost 5 bases and 6 bases, in that order; junction bases with no gene match: 8. The CDR3 is CASSYALAGADTQYF. CDR3 sequence (DNA): TGTGCCAGTAGTTATGCCCTAGCGGGAGCTGATACGCAGTATTTT.

The V gene is TRBV4-3, the J gene TRBJ1-2; TRBD1 matches at 9 bases. J was trimmed by 3 bases and V by 1 base; bases with no gene match: 3. The CDR3 runs 15 residues. From germline, CDR1 is LGHNA and CDR2 YSLEER. The CDR3 DNA sequence: TGCGCCAGCAGCCAAGCACAGGGGGCGTACTATGGCTACACCTTC. Translation gives CASSQAQGAYYGYTF.

J is TRBJ2-3 and V is TRBV4-3; a possible D gene is TRBD2 (6 bases). V gave up 3 bases and J gave up 0 bases, with 10 bases separating them. The CDR3 totals 15 residues. From germline, CDR1 is LGHNA and CDR2 YSLEER. The CDR3 DNA reads TGCGCCAGCAGCCAGGGGGGACTGAGCACAGATACGCAGTATTTT. Its protein product is CASSQGGLSTDTQYF.

Only a few counts were recorded for this clone. The chain uses TRBV4-3 and TRBJ2-1, with TRBD1 matching 11 bases. Germline V gives CDR1 LGHNA, CDR2 YSLEER. The CDR3 consists of 14 residues. Germline trimming cut 4 bases from V and 10 bases from J; bases unmatched to any gene: 6. The CDR3 DNA sequence: TGCGCCAGCAGCCTCCGGGACAGGGGGATGGAGCAGTTCTTC. Encoded protein: CASSLRDRGMEQFF.

This clone appeared once. This chain links TRBV27 with TRBJ2-3; 14 positions agree with TRBD2. This CDR3 has 17 amino acids. From germline, CDR1 is MNHEY and CDR2 SMNVEV (reference sequence). The junction had 6 bases not matched to a gene; V was cut back by 5 bases and J by 2 bases. CDR3 in amino acids: CASSRRTSGGYTDTQYF. The CDR3 coding sequence is TGTGCCAGCAGTCGAAGGACTAGCGGGGGGTACACAGATACGCAGTATTTT.

The J gene is TRBJ1-4, the V gene TRBV3-1 (or the pseudogene TRBV3-2), with D hard to call. This CDR3 region has 14 residues. V dropped 0 bases and J dropped 6 bases, with 8 bases sitting between them. CDR1 LGHDT and CDR2 YNNKEL come from the germline V gene (reference sequence). The CDR3 loop is CASSQDRGYEKLFF. CDR3 DNA sequence: TGTGCCAGCAGCCAAGATCGCGGCTATGAAAAACTGTTTTTT.

The DNA for the CDR3 is TGCGCCAGCAGCCCCGGGGTGTCCGCGGGAAACACCATATATTTT. It encodes CASSPGVSAGNTIYF. The V and J genes are TRBV5-1 and TRBJ1-3, with D hard to call. Trimming removed 4 bases from V and 4 bases from J, with 15 bases in between. The CDR3 is 15 residues long. Germline V CDR1 and CDR2: SGHRS, YFSETQ.

The gene calls are TRBV18 and TRBJ2-7; 10 nucleotides match TRBD1. Germline CDR1 KGHSH, CDR2 LQKENI. The CDR3 is 15 amino acids. With 3 bases clipped from V and 4 bases from J, the junction kept 6 bases outside the gene matches. CDR3 DNA sequence: TGTGCCAGCTCACCCACGACAGGGGGCAGATACGAGCAGTACTTC. Residues: CASSPTTGGRYEQYF.

V and J are TRBV6-5 and TRBJ1-6, with 9 bases aligning to TRBD1. Germline V gives CDR1 MNHEY, CDR2 SVGAGI. The CDR3 is 15 residues long. The V gene end was trimmed by 4 bases and the J gene end by 8 bases; junction bases not matched to a gene: 6. The CDR3 DNA is TGTGCCAGCAGTTGGGGGGGACAGGGAGATTCACCCCTCCACTTT. Protein: CASSWGGQGDSPLHF.

The V gene is TRBV6-2 or TRBV6-3, the J gene TRBJ2-3, with D maybe TRBD2 (6 bases). Per the germline V gene, CDR1 is MNHEY and CDR2 is SVGEGT. Deletions cut 2 bases from V and 4 bases from J, with 16 bases between. There are 16 residues in the CDR3. This CDR3 reads CASSYGRGGFADTQYF. The DNA for the CDR3 is TGTGCCAGCAGTTACGGGCGGGGCGGCTTTGCAGATACGCAGTATTTT.

The J gene is TRBJ1-4, the V gene TRBV24-1; D might be TRBD1 (5 bases). Germline-derived CDR1 and CDR2 are KGHDR and SFDVKD. The CDR3 is made up of 17 amino acids. V was clipped by 5 bases and J by 5 bases, with 20 bases between them. Here the CDR3 reads CATSVLFVWQGNEKLFF. The CDR3 DNA reads as TGTGCCACCAGTGTCTTGTTTGTTTGGCAGGGAAATGAAAAACTGTTTTTT.

The J gene is TRBJ2-5, the V gene TRBV5-1; 10 bases are shared with TRBD2. Germline trimming cut 3 bases from V and 5 bases from J; bases unmatched to any gene: 7. The CDR3 runs to 15 residues. Germline V gene data show CDR1 as SGHRS and CDR2 as YFSETQ. CDR3 nucleotides: TGCGCCAGCAGCTCTAGCGGGAGTATGAGGGAGACCCAGTACTTC. Its translation is CASSSSGSMRETQYF.

This chain joins TRBV10-3 and TRBJ2-7, with TRBD2 matching 11 bases. The junction had 6 bases not matched to a gene; V was cut back by 5 bases and J by 3 bases. Germline assignment: CDR1 ENHRY and CDR2 SYGVKD. The CDR3 has 15 residues. Here the CDR3 DNA reads TGTGCCATCAGTTGGCCTGGGACTAGCGGCTACGAGCAGTACTTC. Its translation: CAISWPGTSGYEQYF.

V and J are TRBV19 and TRBJ1-5; D might be TRBD1 (6 bases). Germline CDR1 and CDR2: LNHDA and SQIVND (reference sequence). The CDR3 consists of 14 residues. The V end lost 7 bases, the J end lost 7 bases, and 17 bases lay between the germline ends. DNA of the CDR3: TGTGCCAGTACCCCTGGGGGGGCAGGGCAGCCCCAGCATTTT. It translates to CASTPGGAGQPQHF.

The rearrangement links TRBV5-4 to TRBJ2-5, with 11 bases identical to TRBD1. The germline V gene has CDR1 SGHNT and CDR2 YYREEE (reference sequence). The ends lost 4 bases at V and 2 bases at J; junction bases unmatched: 4. CDR3 size: 15 residues. The CDR3 loop reads CASSPWDRGQETQYF. The CDR3 DNA reads as TGTGCCAGCAGCCCCTGGGACAGGGGGCAAGAGACCCAGTACTTC.